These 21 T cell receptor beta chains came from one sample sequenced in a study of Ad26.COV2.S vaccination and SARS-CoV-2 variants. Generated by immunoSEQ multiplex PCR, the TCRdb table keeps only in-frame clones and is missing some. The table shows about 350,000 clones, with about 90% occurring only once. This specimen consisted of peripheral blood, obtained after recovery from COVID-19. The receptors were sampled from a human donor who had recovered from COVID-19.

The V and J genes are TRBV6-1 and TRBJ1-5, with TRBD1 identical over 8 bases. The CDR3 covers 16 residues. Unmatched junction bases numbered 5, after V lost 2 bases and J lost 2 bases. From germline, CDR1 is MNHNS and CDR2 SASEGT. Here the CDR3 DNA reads TGTGCCAGCAGTGAAAACAGGGGGGTAGGCAATCAGCCCCAGCATTTT. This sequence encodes CASSENRGVGNQPQHF.

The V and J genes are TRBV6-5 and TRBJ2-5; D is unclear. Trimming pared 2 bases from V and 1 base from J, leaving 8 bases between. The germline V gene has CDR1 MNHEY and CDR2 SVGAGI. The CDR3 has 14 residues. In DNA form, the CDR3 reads TGTGCCAGCAGTTACAGGCGCGGCCAAGAGACCCAGTACTTC. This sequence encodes CASSYRRGQETQYF.

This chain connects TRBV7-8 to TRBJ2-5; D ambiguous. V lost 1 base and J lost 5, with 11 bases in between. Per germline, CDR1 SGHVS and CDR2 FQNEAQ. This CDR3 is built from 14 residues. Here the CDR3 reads CASSLVILEETQYF. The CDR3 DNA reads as TGTGCCAGCAGCTTAGTTATTCTCGAGGAGACCCAGTACTTC. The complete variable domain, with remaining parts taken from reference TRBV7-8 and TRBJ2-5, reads GAGVSQSPRYKVAKRGQDVALRCDPISGHVSLFWYQQALGQGPEFLTYFQNEAQLDKSGLPSDRFFAERPEGSVSTLKIQRTQQEDSAVYLCASSLVILEETQYFGPGTRLLVL.

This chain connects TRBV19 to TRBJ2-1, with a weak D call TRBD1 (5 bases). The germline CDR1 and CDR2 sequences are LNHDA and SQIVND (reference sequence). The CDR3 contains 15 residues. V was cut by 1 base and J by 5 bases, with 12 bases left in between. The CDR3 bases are TGTGCCAGTAGTATAGCTTGGGGCCCCGACAATGAGCAGTTCTTC. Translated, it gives CASSIAWGPDNEQFF.

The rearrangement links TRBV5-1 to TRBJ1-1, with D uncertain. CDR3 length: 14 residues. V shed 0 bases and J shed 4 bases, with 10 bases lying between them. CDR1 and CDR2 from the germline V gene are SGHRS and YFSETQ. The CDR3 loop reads CASSLGGMGTEAFF. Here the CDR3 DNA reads TGCGCCAGCAGCTTGGGGGGTATGGGCACTGAAGCTTTCTTT.

CDR3 sequence (DNA): TGCGCCAGCAGCTTAACGACAGGGCAAAATTCACCCCTCCACTTT. Amino acids: CASSLTTGQNSPLHF. V is TRBV5-1 and J is TRBJ1-6; 7 nucleotides agree with TRBD1. The germline V gene encodes CDR1 SGHRS and CDR2 YFSETQ. The CDR3 length is 15 residues. Losses at the gene ends were 2 bases for V and 7 bases for J; bases not matched to a gene: 6. Looking up the rest from reference TRBV5-1 and TRBJ1-6 gives the full variable domain: KAGVTQTPRYLIKTRGQQVTLSCSPISGHRSVSWYQQTPGQGLQFLFEYFSETQRNKGNFPGRFSGRQFSNSRSEMNVSTLELGDSALYLCASSLTTGQNSPLHFGNGTRLTVT.

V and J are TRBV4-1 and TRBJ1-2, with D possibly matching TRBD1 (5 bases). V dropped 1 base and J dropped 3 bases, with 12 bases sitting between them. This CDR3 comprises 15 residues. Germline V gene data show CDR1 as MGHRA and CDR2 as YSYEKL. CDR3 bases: TGCGCCAGCAGCCAAGTTCATTGGGGCGACTATGGCTACACCTTC. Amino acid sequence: CASSQVHWGDYGYTF.

The CDR3 is CASSRDSNTEAFF. The CDR3 DNA reads as TGTGCCAGCAGCCGGGACAGCAACACTGAAGCTTTCTTT. The chain joins TRBV5-4 to TRBJ1-1; 7 bases are a match to TRBD1. The CDR3 has 13 residues. Germline V gene data show CDR1 as SGHNT and CDR2 as YYREEE (reference sequence). With V trimmed by 4 bases and J by 2 bases, 2 bases remained unmatched.

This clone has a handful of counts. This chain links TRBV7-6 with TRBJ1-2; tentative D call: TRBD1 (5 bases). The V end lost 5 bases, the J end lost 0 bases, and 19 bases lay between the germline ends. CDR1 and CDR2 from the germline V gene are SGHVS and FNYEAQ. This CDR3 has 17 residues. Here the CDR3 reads CASSPLLGEGANYGYTF. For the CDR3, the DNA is TGTGCCAGCAGCCCCCTGTTGGGGGAAGGGGCTAACTATGGCTACACCTTC. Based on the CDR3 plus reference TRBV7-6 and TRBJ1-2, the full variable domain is GAGVSQSPRYKVTKRGQDVALRCDPISGHVSLYWYRQALGQGPEFLTYFNYEAQQDKSGLPNDRFSAERPEGSISTLTIQRTEQRDSAMYRCASSPLLGEGANYGYTFGSGTRLTVV.

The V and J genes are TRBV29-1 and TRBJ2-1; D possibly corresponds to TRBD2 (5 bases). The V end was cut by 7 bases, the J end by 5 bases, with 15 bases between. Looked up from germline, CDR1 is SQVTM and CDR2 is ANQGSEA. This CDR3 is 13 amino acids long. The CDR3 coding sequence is TGCAGCGGTGACTACGACGTCAACAATGAGCAGTTCTTC. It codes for CSGDYDVNNEQFF.

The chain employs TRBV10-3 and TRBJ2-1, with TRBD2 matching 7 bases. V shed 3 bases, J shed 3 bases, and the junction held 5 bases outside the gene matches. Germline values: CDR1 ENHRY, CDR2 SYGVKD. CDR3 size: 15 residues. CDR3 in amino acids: CAISDLGGDYNEQFF. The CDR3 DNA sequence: TGTGCCATCAGTGATCTTGGGGGGGACTACAATGAGCAGTTCTTC.

The chain's CDR3 is CAISALTDRDRHGQYF. As DNA, the CDR3 is TGTGCCATCAGCGCACTTACTGACAGGGACCGCCACGGGCAGTACTTC. This sequence joins TRBV10-3 and TRBJ2-7, with 7 bases lining up with TRBD1. Trimming removed 6 bases from V and 9 bases from J; junction bases left unmatched: 20. CDR3 size: 16 residues. CDR1 is ENHRY, CDR2 SYGVKD, per germline.

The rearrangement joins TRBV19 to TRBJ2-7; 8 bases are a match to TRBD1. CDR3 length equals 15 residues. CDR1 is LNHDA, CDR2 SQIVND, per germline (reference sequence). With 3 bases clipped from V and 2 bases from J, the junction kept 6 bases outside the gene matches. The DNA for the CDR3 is TGTGCCAGTAGTATCTGGACAGGGCGAACCTACGAGCAGTACTTC. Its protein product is CASSIWTGRTYEQYF.

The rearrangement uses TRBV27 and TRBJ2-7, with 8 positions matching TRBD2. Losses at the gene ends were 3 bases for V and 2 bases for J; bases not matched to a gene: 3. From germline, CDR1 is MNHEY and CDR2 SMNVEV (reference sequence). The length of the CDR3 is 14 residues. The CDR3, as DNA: TGTGCCAGCAGTTTCACTAGCGGTGCCTACGAGCAGTACTTC. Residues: CASSFTSGAYEQYF.

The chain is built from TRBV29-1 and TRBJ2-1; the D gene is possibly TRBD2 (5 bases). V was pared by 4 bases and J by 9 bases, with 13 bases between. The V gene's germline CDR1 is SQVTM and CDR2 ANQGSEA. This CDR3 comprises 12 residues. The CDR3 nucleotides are TGCAGCGTTGTGGTAGTTCGGGGTGAGCAGTTCTTC. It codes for CSVVVVRGEQFF.

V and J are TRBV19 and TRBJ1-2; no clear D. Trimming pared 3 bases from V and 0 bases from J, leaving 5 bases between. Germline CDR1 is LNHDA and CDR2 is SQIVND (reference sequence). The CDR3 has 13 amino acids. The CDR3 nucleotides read TGTGCCAGTAGTATGGCAACTAACTATGGCTACACCTTC. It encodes CASSMATNYGYTF.

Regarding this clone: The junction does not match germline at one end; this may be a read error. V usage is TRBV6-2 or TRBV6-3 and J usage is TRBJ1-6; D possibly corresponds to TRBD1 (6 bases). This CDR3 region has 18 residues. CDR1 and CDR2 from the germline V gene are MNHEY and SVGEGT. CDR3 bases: TGTGCCAGCAGTTACGCTCAGGGGCTATCGTCCTATAATTCACCCTTCCACTTT. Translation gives CASSYAQGLSSYNSPFHF.

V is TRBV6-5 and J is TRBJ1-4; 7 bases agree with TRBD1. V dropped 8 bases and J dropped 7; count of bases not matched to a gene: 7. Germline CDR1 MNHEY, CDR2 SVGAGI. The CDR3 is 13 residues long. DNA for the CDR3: TGTGCCAGCCGAGGGGGCTTGCGTGAAAAACTGTTTTTT. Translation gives CASRGGLREKLFF.

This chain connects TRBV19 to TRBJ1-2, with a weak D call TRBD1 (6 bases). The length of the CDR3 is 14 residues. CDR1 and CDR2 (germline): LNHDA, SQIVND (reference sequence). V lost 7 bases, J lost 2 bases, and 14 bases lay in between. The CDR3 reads CASTQDRLNYGYTF. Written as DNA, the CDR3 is TGTGCCAGTACCCAGGACAGACTCAACTATGGCTACACCTTC.

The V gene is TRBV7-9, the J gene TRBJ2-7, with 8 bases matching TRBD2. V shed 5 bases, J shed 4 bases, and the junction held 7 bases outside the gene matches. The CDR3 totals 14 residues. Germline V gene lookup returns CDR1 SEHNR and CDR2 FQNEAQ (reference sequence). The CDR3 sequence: CASSGDVAGYEQYF. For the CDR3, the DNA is TGTGCCAGCAGCGGAGACGTAGCGGGGTACGAGCAGTACTTC.

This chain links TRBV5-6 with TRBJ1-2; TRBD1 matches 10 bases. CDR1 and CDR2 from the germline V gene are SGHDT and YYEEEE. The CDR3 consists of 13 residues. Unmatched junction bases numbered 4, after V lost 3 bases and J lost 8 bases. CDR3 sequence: CASSSGTGEGYTF. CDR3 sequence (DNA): TGTGCCAGCAGCTCCGGGACAGGGGAAGGCTACACCTTC.